The source of this T cell receptor (beta chain) is a study of T cell responses to AZD1222 COVID-19 vaccine (dated by TCRdb to the early 2020s). Regarding the study in general: AZD1222 recipients whose second dose came at about 4 weeks and those whose second dose came at about 12 weeks were combined into one group, since spike-specific TCR depth and breadth did not differ between the two schedules. A total of around 240 trial participants underwent TCR sequencing, of whom about 200 had received two doses of AZD1222 and 26 had received two doses of the MenACWY control vaccine. Trial participants were enrolled into age subgroups of 18-55, 56-69 and 70-plus years, which contained about 150, 27 and 61 TCR-sequenced participants, respectively. The study at large found these results: Reportedly, close to half of the unique spike-specific TCRs recognized epitopes lying outside the regions that are mutated in the B.1.351 and B.1.1.7 variants. Because no day 14 peak-response samples were available, the repertoires could be characterized only after the peak T cell response. The 56-69-year group was small, and its depth increase did not reach significance, likely because of low power. Spike-specific TCR breadth and depth rose significantly after two AZD1222 doses compared with day 0 and with MenACWY recipients. The whole spike protein was spanned by vaccine-associated CD4 TCRs, and dominant responses were seen in regions 160-218 and 743-854. Participants were mostly white British, with more females than males. The authors suggested clonal diversity may have been underestimated. Conclusions about previously exposed vaccinees were limited because only six or seven AZD1222 recipients were SARS-CoV-2 seropositive at baseline.

On this clone: Its target antigen remains unknown. No per-base quality is available; no much larger clone lies one base away.

Read against the paper, the sample's time point label means: baseline before first vaccination. Vaccinee samples came from UK trials COV001 and COV002, including a single-blind randomized controlled phase 2/3 trial of AZD1222 (ChAdOx1 nCoV-19) in healthy adults. For TCRbeta chain sequencing, PBMC samples were collected from trial participants at day 0 and at day 28 after the second dose. The cysteine opens and the phenylalanine closes a CDR3 of 16 amino acids. Left in the record is the CDR3 DNA by itself, 48 bases read in frame from the first base. At the junction V is shortened by 1 base and J by 7 bases, with 17 bases in between. CDR1 is given as SGHTA and CDR2 as FQGNSA, both from the germline V gene. The CDR3 regions of human TCRbeta chains were analyzed by immunosequencing. Per the authors' processing: Repertoire TCRs were matched against a reference library of SARS-CoV-2-specific TCRs generated with the MIRA antigen-specificity platform. Breadth meant the fraction of unique TCRs that were SARS-CoV-2-associated, whereas depth meant the fraction of total T cells that were SARS-CoV-2-associated. Using the MIRA data, each spike-specific TCR was mapped to the spike region that the TCR reacts to and placed in a CD4 or CD8 class. Log10-transformed breadth and depth values were compared by one-way ANOVA with Sidak's multiple comparisons tests. TCRdb stores this immuneACCESS table with in-frame sequences only. Part of the clones is absent; in the studies checked, under half of the shortfall reflects unresolved V genes, and no reason is known for the rest. Clone size and V and J calls were adopted from that table, with D and trimming inferred from the DNA. This sample lists about 150,000 clones; about nine tenths were detected once. Just over 5% of the sample goes to the ten largest clones.

The clonotype was recovered from an adult in good health. This specimen consisted of peripheral blood, obtained on day 0 of AZD1222 vaccination. The receptor chain draws on TRBV7-2 and TRBJ1-5, and possibly TRBD1, on 5 matching bases. The sequenced DNA: TGTGCCAGCAGCTTAGTAGGCAGGGTCGGAGGACAGCCCCAGCATTTT. Its translation reads: CASSLVGRVGGQPQHF.